This TCR beta chain was identified during a study of shared clonotypes between healthy human individuals. Study observations and caveats: Naive subsets typically showed greater estimated richness than memory subsets. Generation of non-shared clonotypes was less probable than generation of clonotypes shared by all four donors.

Germline V gene data show CDR1 as MGHDK and CDR2 as SYGVNS. Trimming stripped 5 bases from V and 3 bases from J, with 14 bases between. CDR3 length: 14 residues. Splitting of each subset's genomic DNA was done evenly across several immunoSEQ plates. Profiling relied on immunoSEQ multiplex PCR, and the TCRdb table lists in-frame clones only, not all of them. Of about a million clones in the sample, around four fifths are singletons; the top ten hold 1.2% to 1.5%. Worth noting for this clone: Its antigen is not known.

This clonotype was sampled from a man between 18 and 29 years old in good health. This sequence joins TRBV25-1 and TRBJ2-7, with D perhaps being TRBD1 or TRBD2 (7 bases each). Sequencing input: memory CD4+ T cells sorted from blood. Subset given: CD45RA-negative fraction. The DNA of the CDR3 is TGTGCCAGCAGTAGGGGGGGACAGAACTACGAGCAGTACTTC. Translating it yields CASSRGGQNYEQYF.